Following are 24 T cell receptor beta chains from one sample sequenced in a study of cytomegalovirus exposure and HLA in healthy donors. PCR primers comprised 60 Vbeta and 13 Jbeta primers. Method: immunoSEQ multiplex PCR; TCRdb's copy keeps in-frame clones and lacks some. This sample has about 150,000 clones, with approximately 83% found just once. Source material: PBMCs. These receptors came from a woman aged 18-35 years in good health and CMV-seronegative.

The rearrangement uses TRBV6-1 and TRBJ2-7, with D tentatively TRBD1 (6 bases). The V end was cut by 4 bases, the J end by 3 bases, with 10 bases between. The CDR3 runs 13 residues. Germline lookup yields CDR1 MNHNS and CDR2 SASEGT. CDR3 region: CASSVRGGYEQYF. In DNA, the CDR3 is TGTGCCAGCAGTGTCAGGGGCGGCTACGAGCAGTACTTC.

The chain uses TRBV5-1 and TRBJ1-2, with a tentative D call TRBD1 (5 bases). Per germline, CDR1 SGHRS and CDR2 YFSETQ. V lost 7 bases and J 3 bases, leaving 13 bases between the germline ends. CDR3 length: 13 residues. The CDR3 DNA reads TGCGCCAGCTCCCAGGGAGGGGACTATGGCTACACCTTC. Translated: CASSQGGDYGYTF.

The gene calls are TRBV7-2 and TRBJ2-6; D is unclear. The CDR3 sequence is 14 residues long. Looked up from germline, CDR1 is SGHTA and CDR2 is FQGNSA. V lost 5 bases and J 2 bases, leaving 7 bases between the germline ends. The CDR3 DNA follows: TGTGCCAGCAGCGCAAAGCCTGGGGCCAACGTCCTGACTTTC. The encoded protein is CASSAKPGANVLTF.

A few counts support this clone. The chain carries TRBV11-2 and TRBJ1-1; no clear D. The V and J ends lost 3 bases and 7 bases respectively, with 6 bases between them. The CDR3 totals 11 residues. Germline-derived CDR1 and CDR2 are SGHAT and FQNNGV. CDR3 sequence: CASSFSGEAFF. The CDR3 bases are TGTGCCAGCAGCTTTAGTGGTGAAGCTTTCTTT.

The genes are TRBV6-5 and TRBJ2-5, with 9 bases identical to TRBD1. Germline CDR1 reads MNHEY; CDR2 reads SVGAGI. The CDR3 covers 14 residues. V shed 6 bases, J shed 6 bases, and the junction held 8 bases outside the gene matches. The CDR3 here is CASRGTGSTKTQYF. CDR3 nucleotide sequence: TGTGCCAGCAGAGGGACAGGGAGTACGAAGACCCAGTACTTC.

In its sample, this clone was seen once. The chain couples TRBV10-1 to TRBJ1-1; the D gene is possibly TRBD1 (6 bases). V was pared by 3 bases and J by 4 bases, with 15 bases between. Germline assignment: CDR1 WNHNN and CDR2 SYGVQD (reference sequence). The CDR3 totals 15 residues. CDR3 loop: CASSDRGLVSTEAFF. The CDR3 DNA reads as TGCGCCAGCAGTGACAGGGGTCTGGTCAGCACTGAAGCTTTCTTT.

A few counts support this clone. This chain joins TRBV25-1 and TRBJ1-3; TRBD1 aligns across 8 bases. The junction had 8 bases not matched to a gene; V was cut back by 7 bases and J by 3 bases. The germline CDR1 and CDR2 sequences are MGHDK and SYGVNS. The CDR3 sequence is 15 residues long. In DNA form, the CDR3 reads TGTGCCAGCACTCCCAGGGGGCAATTTGGAAACACCATATATTTT. The encoded protein is CASTPRGQFGNTIYF.

The V call is TRBV30, the J call TRBJ2-3; no reliable D call. Germline lookup yields CDR1 GTSNPN and CDR2 SVGIG (reference sequence). V shed 0 bases and J shed 6 bases, with 4 bases lying between them. This CDR3 has 11 residues. CDR3 amino acids: CAWSVHDTQYF. DNA of the CDR3: TGTGCCTGGAGTGTACACGATACGCAGTATTTT.

The V and J genes are TRBV18 and TRBJ1-5; D not certain. Trimming cost V 1 base and J 1 base, with 8 bases left between them. Germline values: CDR1 KGHSH, CDR2 LQKENI. The CDR3 runs to 15 residues. As DNA, the CDR3 is TGTGCCAGCTCACCACGGTCCGGGAGCAATCAGCCCCAGCATTTT. Its translation is CASSPRSGSNQPQHF.

The V and J genes are TRBV10-3 and TRBJ2-3; D remains unclear. Germline-derived CDR1 and CDR2 are ENHRY and SYGVKD. V gave up 10 bases and J gave up 4 bases, with 12 bases separating them. The CDR3 contains 12 residues. CDR3 amino acids: CATSKLADTQYF. The DNA of the CDR3 is TGTGCCACAAGCAAGTTGGCAGATACGCAGTATTTT.

The CDR3 spells CASTTRQGATYEQYF. The CDR3 DNA is TGTGCCAGCACCACTAGACAGGGAGCCACCTACGAGCAGTACTTC. The gene calls are TRBV5-8 and TRBJ2-7; 7 bases are shared with TRBD1. Germline loops: CDR1 SGHTS, CDR2 YDEGEE. The CDR3 runs to 15 residues. With 6 bases clipped from V and 2 bases from J, the junction kept 11 bases outside the gene matches.

The rearrangement joins TRBV9 to TRBJ2-7, with 7 bases identical to TRBD2. The CDR3 contains 15 residues. Unmatched junction bases numbered 12, after V lost 3 bases and J lost 6 bases. Germline CDR1 is SGDLS and CDR2 is YYNGEE. CDR3 region: CASSGGGKKTTEQYF. The CDR3 DNA sequence: TGTGCCAGCAGCGGGGGGGGGAAGAAGACTACCGAGCAGTACTTC. Full variable domain (rest looked up from reference TRBV9 and TRBJ2-7): DSGVTQTPKHLITATGQRVTLRCSPRSGDLSVYWYQQSLDQGLQFLIQYYNGEERAKGNILERFSAQQFPDLHSELNLSSLELGDSALYFCASSGGGKKTTEQYFGPGTRLTVT.

This chain links TRBV7-3 with TRBJ2-3; TRBD2 is a possible D gene (6 bases). Deletions cut 0 bases from V and 2 bases from J, with 9 bases between. CDR1 is SGHTA and CDR2 is FQGTGA in the germline V gene. CDR3 length equals 15 residues. CDR3 sequence: CASSLTAGFTDTQYF. Written as DNA, the CDR3 is TGTGCCAGCAGCTTAACAGCGGGCTTCACAGATACGCAGTATTTT.

The chain employs TRBV2 and TRBJ1-5; 8 bases are shared with TRBD1. Germline trimming cut 2 bases from V and 8 bases from J; bases unmatched to any gene: 8. CDR1 and CDR2 from the germline V gene are SNHLY and FYNNEI. The CDR3 extends over 15 amino acids. CDR3 in DNA: TGTGCCAGCAGTGAACTAGGACAGGGAACTGAGCCCCAGCATTTT. It is translated as CASSELGQGTEPQHF.

The V call is TRBV7-3, the J call TRBJ2-1; D gene uncertain. V gave up 4 bases and J gave up 2 bases, with 12 bases separating them. Germline V gives CDR1 SGHTA, CDR2 FQGTGA. The CDR3 has 15 amino acids. CDR3 bases: TGTGCCAGCAGCTATGCTCCGGGTACCTACAATGAGCAGTTCTTC. Its protein product is CASSYAPGTYNEQFF.

This chain uses TRBV29-1 with TRBJ1-2, with D hard to call. V lost 4 bases and J 4 bases, leaving 7 bases between the germline ends. The CDR3 covers 11 residues. Germline V gene lookup returns CDR1 SQVTM and CDR2 ANQGSEA. The CDR3 loop is CSVVSPYGYTF. In DNA, the CDR3 is TGCAGCGTTGTAAGCCCCTATGGCTACACCTTC.

The CDR3 sequence: CASSLVAGKLYGYTF. The CDR3, as DNA: TGTGCCAGCAGCTTGGTGGCAGGTAAACTTTATGGCTACACCTTC. The J gene is TRBJ1-2, the V gene TRBV5-8; D unclear. The CDR3 sequence is 15 residues long. Looked up from germline, CDR1 is SGHTS and CDR2 is YDEGEE. V lost 0 bases to trimming and J lost 5 bases, with 14 bases between them.

V is TRBV7-2 and J is TRBJ2-2, with TRBD2 identical over 8 bases. The V segment lost 5 bases and the J segment 6 bases; nucleotides outside the gene matches: 11. Germline-derived CDR1 and CDR2 are SGHTA and FQGNSA. The CDR3 is made up of 16 amino acids. The CDR3 coding sequence is TGTGCCAGCAGCCGAAGTGGGCGGGGGGTCCCCGGGGAGCTGTTTTTT. Translated: CASSRSGRGVPGELFF.

The DNA of the CDR3 is TGCGCCAGCGCGGGGAGGGCCAAAAACATTCAGTACTTC. The encoded protein is CASAGRAKNIQYF. The genes are TRBV10-2 and TRBJ2-4; D might be TRBD2 (6 bases). V was shortened by 8 bases and J by 1 base, with 9 bases between the two germline ends. Germline lookup yields CDR1 WSHSY and CDR2 SAAADI. This CDR3 is built from 13 residues.

The chain employs TRBV5-4 and TRBJ2-1, with TRBD2 matching 9 bases. The CDR3 runs to 15 residues. Trimming at V came to 4 bases and at J to 5 bases, leaving 7 bases not matched to a gene. In germline, CDR1 is SGHNT, CDR2 YYREEE (reference sequence). The CDR3 DNA sequence: TGTGCCAGCAGCACCGTAGCGGGGGTTAACAATGAGCAGTTCTTC. This gives the protein CASSTVAGVNNEQFF.

This chain joins TRBV19 and TRBJ1-5, with D possibly matching TRBD1 (6 bases). This CDR3 is built from 14 residues. V dropped 8 bases and J dropped 4 bases, with 15 bases sitting between them. Germline V CDR1 and CDR2: LNHDA, SQIVND (reference sequence). The chain's CDR3 is CASEIGGANQPQHF. The CDR3 nucleotides read TGTGCCAGTGAGATAGGGGGGGCAAATCAGCCCCAGCATTTT.

Turning to this clone: This sample includes further DNA sequences coding for the same CDR3. The chain employs TRBV28 and TRBJ1-2, with D perhaps TRBD1 (6 bases). Germline values: CDR1 MDHEN, CDR2 SYDVKM. The germline V and J ends were trimmed by 2 bases and 2 bases, with 9 bases remaining between them. CDR3 length: 14 residues. CDR3 sequence: CASSLGQGNYGYTF. CDR3 in DNA: TGTGCCAGCAGTTTAGGGCAGGGGAACTATGGCTACACCTTC.

The V call is TRBV28, the J call TRBJ2-5, with TRBD2 identical over 12 bases. Trimming cost V 0 bases and J 4 bases; bases outside gene matches: 12. The CDR3 runs 19 residues. Germline CDR1 reads MDHEN; CDR2 reads SYDVKM. The CDR3 DNA follows: TGTGCCAGCAGTTTATGGTCGGCGCTAGCGGGGGGGCGAGGAGAGACCCAGTACTTC. Protein sequence: CASSLWSALAGGRGETQYF. The full variable domain, in which reference TRBV28 and TRBJ2-5 provide the parts outside the CDR3, is DVKVTQSSRYLVKRTGEKVFLECVQDMDHENMFWYRQDPGLGLRLIYFSYDVKMKEKGDIPEGYSVSREKKERFSLILESASTNQTSMYLCASSLWSALAGGRGETQYFGPGTRLLVL.

The chain recombines TRBV18 with TRBJ1-1, with D unresolved. The CDR3 runs 14 residues. Germline V gene data show CDR1 as KGHSH and CDR2 as LQKENI. V lost 3 bases and J lost 1, with 9 bases in between. The CDR3 DNA sequence: TGTGCCAGCTCACCTGCCGCGAGGAACACTGAAGCTTTCTTT. This translates into CASSPAARNTEAFF.